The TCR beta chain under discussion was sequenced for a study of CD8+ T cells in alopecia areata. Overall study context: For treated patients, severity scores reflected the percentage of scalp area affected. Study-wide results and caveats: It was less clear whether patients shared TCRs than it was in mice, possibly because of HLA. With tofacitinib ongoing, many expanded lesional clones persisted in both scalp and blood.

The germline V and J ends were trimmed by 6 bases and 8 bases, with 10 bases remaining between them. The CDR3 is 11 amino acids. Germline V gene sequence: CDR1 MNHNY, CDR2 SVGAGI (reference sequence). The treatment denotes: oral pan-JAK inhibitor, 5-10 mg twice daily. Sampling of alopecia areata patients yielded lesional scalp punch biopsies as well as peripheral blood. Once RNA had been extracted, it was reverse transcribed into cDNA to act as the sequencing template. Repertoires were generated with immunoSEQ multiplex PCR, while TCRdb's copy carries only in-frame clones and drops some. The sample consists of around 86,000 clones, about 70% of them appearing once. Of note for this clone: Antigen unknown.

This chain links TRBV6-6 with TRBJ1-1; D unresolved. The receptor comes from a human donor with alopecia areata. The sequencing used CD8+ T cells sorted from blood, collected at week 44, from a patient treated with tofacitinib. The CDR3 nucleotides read TGTGCCAGCAGGACGACTTCAGAAGCTTTCTTT. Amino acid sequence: CASRTTSEAFF.